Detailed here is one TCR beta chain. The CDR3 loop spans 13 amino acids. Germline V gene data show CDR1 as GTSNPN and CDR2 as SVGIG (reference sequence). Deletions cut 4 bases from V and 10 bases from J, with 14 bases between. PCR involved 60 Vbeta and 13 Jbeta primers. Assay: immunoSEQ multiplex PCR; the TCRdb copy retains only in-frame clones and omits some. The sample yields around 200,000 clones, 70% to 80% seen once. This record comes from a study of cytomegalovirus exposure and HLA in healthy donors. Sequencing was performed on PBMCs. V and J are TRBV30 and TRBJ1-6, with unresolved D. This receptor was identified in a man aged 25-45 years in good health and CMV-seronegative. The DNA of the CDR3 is TGTGCCTGGAACGGGGTTATAGGATCACCCCTCCACTTT. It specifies CAWNGVIGSPLHF.